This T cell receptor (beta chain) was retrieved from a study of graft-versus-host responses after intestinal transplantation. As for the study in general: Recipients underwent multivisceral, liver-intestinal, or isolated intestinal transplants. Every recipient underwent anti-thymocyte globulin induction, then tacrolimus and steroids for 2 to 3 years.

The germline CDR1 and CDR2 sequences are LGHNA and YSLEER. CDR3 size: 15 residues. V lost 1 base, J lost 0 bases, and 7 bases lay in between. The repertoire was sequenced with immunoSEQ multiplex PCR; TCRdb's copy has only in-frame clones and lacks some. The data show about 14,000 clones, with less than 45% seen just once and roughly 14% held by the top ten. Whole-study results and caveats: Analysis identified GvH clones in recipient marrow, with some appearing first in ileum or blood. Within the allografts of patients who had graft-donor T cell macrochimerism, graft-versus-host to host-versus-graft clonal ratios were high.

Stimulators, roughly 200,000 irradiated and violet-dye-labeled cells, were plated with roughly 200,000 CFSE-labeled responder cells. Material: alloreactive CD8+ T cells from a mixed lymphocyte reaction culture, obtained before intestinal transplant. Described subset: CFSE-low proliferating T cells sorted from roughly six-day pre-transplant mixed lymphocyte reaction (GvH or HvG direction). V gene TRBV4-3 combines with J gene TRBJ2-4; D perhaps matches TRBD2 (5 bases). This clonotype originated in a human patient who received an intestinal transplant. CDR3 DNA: TGCGCCAGCAGCCAAGGAGCGGTAGCCAAAAACATTCAGTACTTC. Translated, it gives CASSQGAVAKNIQYF.